One sample yielded the 2 T cell receptor beta chains listed below, sequenced in a study of radiotherapy plus CTLA-4 blockade in lung cancer. Only in-frame clones appear in the TCRdb table, and some are missing; sequencing was by immunoSEQ multiplex PCR. The repertoire has 95,000 to 150,000 clones, 70% to 90% of them found once; the top ten carry approximately 6.6%. The sequenced sample was peripheral blood, obtained from a patient treated with radiotherapy plus ipilimumab. The receptors were sampled from a human donor with non-small cell lung cancer that progressed on radiotherapy plus ipilimumab.

The chain employs TRBV27 and TRBJ2-3, with D perhaps TRBD2 (6 bases). The CDR3 has 15 amino acids. The germline V gene encodes CDR1 MNHEY and CDR2 SMNVEV (reference sequence). V lost 7 bases to trimming and J lost 2 bases, with 16 bases between them. CDR3: CASNGGDGNTDTQYF. The CDR3 nucleotides read TGTGCCAGCAACGGAGGGGACGGCAACACAGATACGCAGTATTTT.

This clone was recorded only once. The chain recombines TRBV5-1 with TRBJ2-1; the match to TRBD2 covers 11 bases. V trimming: 4 bases; J trimming: 7 bases; junction bases outside the gene matches: 19. The CDR3 is 19 amino acids. Germline V gene data show CDR1 as SGHRS and CDR2 as YFSETQ. The CDR3 bases are TGCGCCAGCAGCGCTCAGCCCCATTCGCTAGCGGGAGGCGGTAATGAGCAGTTCTTC. Residues: CASSAQPHSLAGGGNEQFF. Based on the CDR3 plus reference TRBV5-1 and TRBJ2-1, the full variable domain is KAGVTQTPRYLIKTRGQQVTLSCSPISGHRSVSWYQQTPGQGLQFLFEYFSETQRNKGNFPGRFSGRQFSNSRSEMNVSTLELGDSALYLCASSAQPHSLAGGGNEQFFGPGTRLTVL.